The 9 T cell receptor beta chains below were found in one sample sequenced in a study of T cell clonality in common variable immunodeficiency. Points from the study as a whole: Common variable immunodeficiency TCR beta sequences reportedly had fewer deletions and N-nucleotide insertions.

Their specific antigens are unknown. Assay: immunoSEQ multiplex PCR; the TCRdb copy retains only in-frame clones and omits some. The repertoire shows 25,000 to 30,000 clones, none seen only once; the top ten take less than 35%. Sequences were obtained from peripheral blood mononuclear cells. These receptors all stem from a human donor with common variable immunodeficiency.

This clone was recorded many times. CDR3 residues: CASSHRTGETEAFF. CDR3 bases read: TGTGCCAGCAGCCACCGGACAGGGGAAACTGAA. V usage is TRBV7-8 and J usage is TRBJ1-1; 9 nucleotides agree with TRBD1. The DNA ends 3 residues before the CDR3 does, and the rest of the CDR3 is filled in from the germline J gene. The junction had 6 bases not matched to a gene; V was cut back by 5 bases and J by 5 bases. This CDR3 contains 14 residues. The germline V gene has CDR1 SGHVS and CDR2 FQNEAQ.

As concerns this clone: The sequence runs out 3 residues before the end of the CDR3; the remainder is reconstructed from the germline J gene. This chain joins TRBV5-4 and TRBJ2-7; tentatively, D is TRBD2 (6 bases). V lost 4 bases and J 4 bases, leaving 12 bases between the germline ends. CDR3 length: 13 residues. Germline loops: CDR1 SGHNT, CDR2 YYREEE (reference sequence). The CDR3 reads CASSRFGGYEQYF. Partial CDR3 DNA: TGTGCCAGCAGCCGTTTCGGGGGTTACGAG.

The sample holds many counts of this clone. The read comes to an end 3 residues before the CDR3 does, leaving the germline J gene to fill in the end. The chain recombines TRBV5-1 with TRBJ2-1; a weak D match, TRBD1 (6 bases). The V and J ends lost 7 bases and 4 bases respectively, with 15 bases between them. Looked up from germline, CDR1 is SGHRS and CDR2 is YFSETQ. The CDR3 loop spans 14 amino acids. This CDR3 is CASQAGEPYNEQFF. The sequenced part of the CDR3 DNA is TGCGCCAGCCAGGCAGGGGAACCTTACAATGAG.

This clone was seen a few times. The observed sequence ends 3 residues before the CDR3 terminus, with the missing tail filled in from the germline J gene. This chain joins TRBV18 and TRBJ2-5; D might be TRBD2 (6 bases). Per germline, CDR1 KGHSH and CDR2 LQKENI. CDR3 length: 15 amino acids. V lost 6 bases and J 4 bases, leaving 18 bases between the germline ends. CDR3 bases read: TGTGCCAGCTCGCAAGGTTCATTGGGGGGAGAGACC. Amino acid sequence: CASSQGSLGGET. The complete CDR3 reads CASSQGSLGGETQYF.

Ten or more counts support this clone. The read ends 3 residues before the CDR3 terminus; that terminus is restored from the germline J gene. V and J are TRBV12-5 and TRBJ2-2; a possible D gene is TRBD1 (6 bases). The CDR3 spans 17 residues. Trimming removed 3 bases at V and 5 bases at J, with 19 bases between. The germline V gene encodes CDR1 LGHNT and CDR2 FRNRAP. The CDR3 loop reads CASGFSPEGVRTGELFF. CDR3 bases read: TGTGCTAGTGGTTTTAGTCCCGAGGGGGTACGAACCGGGGAG.

Only a few counts were recorded for this clone. The CDR3 goes on 3 residues after the read ends, and that part is filled in from the germline J gene. V is TRBV7-2 and J is TRBJ2-7; 7 nucleotides agree with TRBD1. J was trimmed by 5 bases and V by 5 bases; bases with no gene match: 6. The CDR3 has 13 amino acids. Germline assignment: CDR1 SGHTA and CDR2 FQGNSA. This CDR3 reads CASSALTGHEQYF. CDR3 bases read: TGTGCCAGCAGCGCCTTGACAGGGCACGAG. The variable domain in full, with the rest retrieved from reference TRBV7-2 and TRBJ2-7, is GAGVSQSPSNKVTEKGKDVELRCDPISGHTALYWYRQSLGQGLEFLIYFQGNSAPDKSGLPSDRFSAERTGGSVSTLTIQRTQQEDSAVYLCASSALTGHEQYFGPGTRLTVT.

This clone was observed at least ten times. This chain's CDR3 is CASSAKVQETQYF. The sequenced CDR3 bases are TGCGCCAGCAGTGCGAAGGTCCAAGAGACC. The chain recombines TRBV10-1 with TRBJ2-5; D is unresolved. The read finishes 3 residues shy of the CDR3 end, and the germline J gene is used to complete it. Germline loops: CDR1 WNHNN, CDR2 SYGVQD (reference sequence). Trimming took 4 bases from V and 1 from J, leaving 7 bases between them. CDR3 length: 13 residues.

CDR3 bases read: TGCGCCAGCAGCATCGAGGACAGCGAG. Protein sequence: CASSIEDSE. The whole CDR3 protein is CASSIEDSEQYF. The chain is built from TRBV5-1 and TRBJ2-7, with a tentative D call TRBD1 (6 bases). The missing CDR3 end, 3 residues past where the read stops, is filled in from the germline J gene. CDR3 length: 12 amino acids. V was trimmed by 4 bases and J by 6 bases, leaving 11 bases between them. Germline CDR1 and CDR2: SGHRS and YFSETQ. Supplemented by reference TRBV5-1 and TRBJ2-7, the full variable domain reads KAGVTQTPRYLIKTRGQQVTLSCSPISGHRSVSWYQQTPGQGLQFLFEYFSETQRNKGNFPGRFSGRQFSNSRSEMNVSTLELGDSALYLCASSIEDSEQYFGPGTRLTVT.

Worth noting for this clone: Read coverage stops 3 residues before the CDR3 terminus; the germline J gene supplies the remainder. The chain recombines TRBV2 with TRBJ1-4; 8 positions match TRBD1. The CDR3 is made up of 15 amino acids. Germline assignment: CDR1 SNHLY and CDR2 FYNNEI. V lost 6 bases, J lost 7 bases, and 10 bases stayed unmatched. This chain's CDR3 is CASSDGTGFSEKLFF. The sequenced part of the CDR3 DNA is TGTGCCAGCAGCGACGGGACAGGCTTTAGTGAAAAA. The full variable domain, rest sourced from reference TRBV2 and TRBJ1-4, is EPEVTQTPSHQVTQMGQEVILRCVPISNHLYFYWYRQILGQKVEFLVSFYNNEISEKSEIFDDQFSVERPDGSNFTLKIRSTKLEDSAMYFCASSDGTGFSEKLFFGSGTQLSVL.